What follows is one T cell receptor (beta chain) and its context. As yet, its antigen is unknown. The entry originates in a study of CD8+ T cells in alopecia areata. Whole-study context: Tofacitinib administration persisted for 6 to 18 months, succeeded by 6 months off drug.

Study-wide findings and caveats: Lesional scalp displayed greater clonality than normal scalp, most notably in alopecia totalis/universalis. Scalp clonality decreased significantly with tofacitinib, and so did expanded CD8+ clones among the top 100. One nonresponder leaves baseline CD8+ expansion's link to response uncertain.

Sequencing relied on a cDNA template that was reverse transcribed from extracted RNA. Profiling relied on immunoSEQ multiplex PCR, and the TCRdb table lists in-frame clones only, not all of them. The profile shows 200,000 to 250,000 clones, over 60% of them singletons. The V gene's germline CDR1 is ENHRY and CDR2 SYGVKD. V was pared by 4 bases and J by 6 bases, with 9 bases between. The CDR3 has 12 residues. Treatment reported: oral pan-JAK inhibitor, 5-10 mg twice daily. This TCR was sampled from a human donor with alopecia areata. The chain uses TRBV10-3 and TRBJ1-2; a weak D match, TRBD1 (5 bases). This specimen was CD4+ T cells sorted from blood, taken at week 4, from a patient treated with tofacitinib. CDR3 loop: CAISVGGDGYTF. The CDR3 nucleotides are TGTGCCATCAGTGTCGGAGGGGATGGCTACACCTTC.